This T cell receptor beta chain was recovered during a study of T cell responses to AZD1222 COVID-19 vaccine. The CDR3 is made up of 18 amino acids. V dropped 3 bases and J dropped 3 bases, with 25 bases sitting between them. Whole-study findings and limits: White British ancestry dominated among donors, who included more females, and clonal diversity was possibly underestimated. Regions 160-218 and 743-854 dominated among vaccine-associated CD4 TCRs spanning spike.

Clones were sequenced by immunoSEQ multiplex PCR, and TCRdb holds only the in-frame ones, with some missing. The top ten hold less than 6% of the sample, which has 85,000 to 130,000 clones, around 90% seen once. This clone was recorded only once. Its antigen is as yet unknown. The genes are TRBV5-3 and TRBJ2-7; the D gene is possibly TRBD1 (6 bases). TRBV5-3 is sorted into the ORF group, with uncertain function. Material: peripheral blood, obtained on day 0 of AZD1222 vaccination. This clonotype was obtained from an adult in good health. CDR3 nucleotide sequence: TGTGCCAGAAGCTGTCCGGGACAAGAACGCCCGGTCCTCTACGAGCAGTACTTC. Protein sequence: CARSCPGQERPVLYEQYF.